The 24 T cell receptor beta chains listed next were all sequenced from one sample in a study of Tregs in tolerant kidney transplant recipients. This table comes from immunoSEQ multiplex PCR, and its TCRdb copy is limited to in-frame clones, with some not included. The repertoire includes tens of thousands of clones, around 90% of them detected once, and 0.34% sits in the top ten. The material was Tregs from blood, obtained before the transplant. The source is a human donor who received a combined kidney and bone marrow transplant.

V gene TRBV5-1 combines with J gene TRBJ2-7; 8 nucleotides line up with TRBD2. The germline CDR1 and CDR2 sequences are SGHRS and YFSETQ. Germline trimming cut 3 bases from V and 0 bases from J; bases unmatched to any gene: 2. CDR3 length: 14 residues. CDR3 loop: CASSSSGSSYEQYF. The CDR3 nucleotides are TGCGCCAGCAGCTCCAGCGGGAGCTCCTACGAGCAGTACTTC.

This clone was observed a single time. The chain uses TRBV28 and TRBJ2-2; D may be TRBD2 (5 bases). The CDR3 totals 15 residues. V was trimmed by 4 bases and J by 0 bases, leaving 9 bases between them. CDR1 and CDR2 from the germline V gene are MDHEN and SYDVKM. DNA for the CDR3: TGTGCCAGCAGTTCCGGGGATACGAACACCGGGGAGCTGTTTTTT. It codes for CASSSGDTNTGELFF.

V and J are TRBV5-1 and TRBJ2-5, with D perhaps TRBD1 (5 bases). CDR1 SGHRS and CDR2 YFSETQ come from the germline V gene. CDR3 length: 15 amino acids. Trimming took off 0 bases at V and 1 base at J, with 10 bases between the two ends. CDR3 in DNA: TGCGCCAGCAGCTTGGCGAGCAGGGTCCAAGAGACCCAGTACTTC. Protein sequence: CASSLASRVQETQYF.

CDR3 sequence: CASSSQHSWVRGKEQFF. The CDR3 DNA reads TGTGCCAGCAGCTCTCAACACTCGTGGGTTCGCGGGAAAGAGCAGTTCTTC. This chain joins TRBV21-1 and TRBJ2-1; TRBD2 is taken as the D call from the table, unchecked against the DNA. TRBV21-1 counts as a pseudogene. This CDR3 spans 17 amino acids.

This clone was recorded a few times. The chain is built from TRBV10-3 and TRBJ1-1; D is unclear. Germline CDR1 is ENHRY and CDR2 is SYGVKD. Trimming left V 6 bases short and J 1 base short, with 3 bases between. The CDR3 covers 11 residues. CDR3: CAIRENTEAFF. The CDR3 coding sequence is TGTGCCATCAGGGAGAACACTGAAGCTTTCTTT.

This clone has just one count. This chain links TRBV11-1 with TRBJ1-1; no definite D call. Trimming stripped 5 bases from V and 1 base from J, with 11 bases between. CDR3 length: 14 amino acids. In germline, CDR1 is SGHAT, CDR2 FQDESV (reference sequence). CDR3 residues: CASSPQTSNTEAFF. CDR3 sequence (DNA): TGTGCCAGCAGCCCCCAGACATCGAACACTGAAGCTTTCTTT. Full variable domain (remainder filled in from reference TRBV11-1 and TRBJ1-1): EAEVAQSPRYKITEKSQAVAFWCDPISGHATLYWYRQILGQGPELLVQFQDESVVDDSQLPKDRFSAERLKGVDSTLKIQPAELGDSAMYLCASSPQTSNTEAFFGQGTRLTVV.

The chain couples TRBV5-1 to TRBJ2-5, with D perhaps TRBD1 (6 bases). The J call is doubtful: the DNA matches TRBJ2-7 better. Per germline, CDR1 SGHRS and CDR2 YFSETQ. The CDR3 contains 16 residues. The CDR3, as DNA: TGCGCCAGCAGCTTGGGTGGCAGGGGAAGCTCCTACGAGCAGTACTTC. Translation: CASSLGGRGSSYEQYF.

This chain joins TRBV30 and TRBJ1-2; 10 bases are shared with TRBD1. The CDR3 is 16 amino acids. CDR1 and CDR2 from the germline V gene are GTSNPN and SVGIG (reference sequence). The V segment lost 0 bases and the J segment 7 bases; nucleotides outside the gene matches: 11. The CDR3 DNA reads TGTGCCTGGAGTGTACATTTCAAGGGACAGGGGTCTGGCTACACCTTC. It encodes CAWSVHFKGQGSGYTF.

The chain uses TRBV6-4 and TRBJ2-1, with D perhaps given as TRBD1 or TRBD2 (6 bases each). The CDR3 covers 12 residues. Germline CDR1 and CDR2: MRHNA and SNTAGT. Trimming removed 3 bases at V and 11 bases at J, with 11 bases between. CDR3 residues: CASSEVGGQQFF. CDR3 nucleotide sequence: TGTGCCAGCAGTGAGGTGGGGGGCCAGCAGTTCTTC.

The chain uses TRBV6-4 and TRBJ1-6, with D uncertain. In germline, CDR1 is MRHNA, CDR2 SNTAGT. The CDR3 extends over 14 amino acids. V lost 5 bases and J 11 bases, leaving 16 bases between the germline ends. CDR3 loop: CASSPDGRFAPLHF. CDR3 coding DNA: TGTGCCAGCAGTCCCGACGGGCGATTTGCACCCCTCCACTTT.

V and J are TRBV4-3 and TRBJ2-5, with D uncertain. The CDR3 has 15 amino acids. V was cut by 1 base and J by 5 bases, with 14 bases left in between. CDR1 LGHNA and CDR2 YSLEER come from the germline V gene. The CDR3 here is CASSQGSRLGETQYF. The CDR3 DNA reads TGCGCCAGCAGCCAAGGATCCCGGCTGGGGGAGACCCAGTACTTC.

The J gene is TRBJ2-4, the V gene TRBV5-1, with D possibly matching TRBD2 (5 bases). Germline CDR1 and CDR2: SGHRS and YFSETQ. V lost 4 bases and J 9 bases, leaving 17 bases between the germline ends. The CDR3 has 14 amino acids. This CDR3 is CASSPPGSHGIQYF. For the CDR3, the DNA is TGCGCCAGCAGCCCCCCGGGATCTCACGGCATTCAGTACTTC.

The chain combines TRBV28 with TRBJ2-5, with 10 bases matching TRBD1. In germline, CDR1 is MDHEN, CDR2 SYDVKM. This CDR3 is built from 16 residues. V lost 4 bases, J lost 2 bases, and 7 bases stayed unmatched. CDR3 bases: TGTGCCAGCAGTTATCCGGGACAGGGGTTTCAAGAGACCCAGTACTTC. Translation: CASSYPGQGFQETQYF. Full variable domain (remainder filled in from reference TRBV28 and TRBJ2-5): DVKVTQSSRYLVKRTGEKVFLECVQDMDHENMFWYRQDPGLGLRLIYFSYDVKMKEKGDIPEGYSVSREKKERFSLILESASTNQTSMYLCASSYPGQGFQETQYFGPGTRLLVL.

J is TRBJ2-2 and V is TRBV6-1, with D perhaps TRBD1 or TRBD2 (5 bases each). Germline V gene lookup returns CDR1 MNHNS and CDR2 SASEGT. V was cut by 6 bases and J by 4 bases, with 12 bases left in between. The CDR3 contains 14 residues. The DNA for the CDR3 is TGTGCCAGCAGCCCCGGGACGGTCACCGGGGAGCTGTTTTTT. It specifies CASSPGTVTGELFF.

The J gene is TRBJ2-7, the V gene TRBV6-6; D unresolved. V gave up 2 bases and J gave up 0 bases, with 8 bases separating them. The CDR3 is 14 residues long. Germline V gives CDR1 MNHNY, CDR2 SVGAGI (reference sequence). The DNA for the CDR3 is TGTGCCAGCAGTTACGCGTCGAGCTCCTACGAGCAGTACTTC. It translates to CASSYASSSYEQYF.

This rearrangement joins TRBV2 to TRBJ2-4; 7 nucleotides agree with TRBD2. Germline loops: CDR1 SNHLY, CDR2 FYNNEI. This CDR3 comprises 14 residues. The CDR3 is CGSSGEVAKNIQYF. The CDR3 DNA follows: TGTGGCTCGAGCGGGGAAGTAGCCAAAAACATTCAGTACTTC.

The genes are TRBV18 and TRBJ1-4; 9 nucleotides agree with TRBD1. Germline V gene data show CDR1 as KGHSH and CDR2 as LQKENI. The CDR3 consists of 13 residues. Trimming took 8 bases from V and 8 from J; bases not matched to a gene: 6. CDR3: CASKQGAREKLFF. The CDR3 nucleotides read TGTGCCAGCAAACAGGGGGCAAGGGAAAAACTGTTTTTT.

V usage is TRBV5-1 and J usage is TRBJ2-5; 8 bases align to TRBD2. Germline assignment: CDR1 SGHRS and CDR2 YFSETQ. The CDR3 has 16 residues. The junction had 14 bases not matched to a gene; V was cut back by 0 bases and J by 10 bases. As DNA, the CDR3 is TGCGCCAGCAGCTTGGATGTTCGGCGGGAGGTGGGGTACCAGTACTTC. Translation: CASSLDVRREVGYQYF.

The chain joins TRBV9 to TRBJ1-3; D gene unclear. From germline, CDR1 is SGDLS and CDR2 YYNGEE. This CDR3 has 16 amino acids. V dropped 0 bases and J dropped 0 bases, with 10 bases sitting between them. The CDR3 nucleotides are TGTGCCAGCAGCGTAGCAGGTGCGGGCTCTGGAAACACCATATATTTT. Translated: CASSVAGAGSGNTIYF. The full variable domain, in which reference TRBV9 and TRBJ1-3 provide the parts outside the CDR3, is DSGVTQTPKHLITATGQRVTLRCSPRSGDLSVYWYQQSLDQGLQFLIQYYNGEERAKGNILERFSAQQFPDLHSELNLSSLELGDSALYFCASSVAGAGSGNTIYFGEGSWLTVV.

The chain uses TRBV30 and TRBJ2-5; TRBD2 agrees at 7 bases. V was clipped by 6 bases and J by 2 bases; unmatched bases: 6. CDR1 is GTSNPN, CDR2 SVGIG, per germline (reference sequence). The CDR3 is made up of 13 amino acids. The CDR3 region is CACDGSGQETQYF. As DNA, the CDR3 is TGTGCCTGTGATGGTAGCGGGCAAGAGACCCAGTACTTC. The whole variable domain, remainder taken from reference TRBV30 and TRBJ2-5, is SQTIHQWPATLVQPVGSPLSLECTVEGTSNPNLYWYRQAAGRGLQLLFYSVGIGQISSEVPQNLSASRPQDRQFILSSKKLLLSDSGFYLCACDGSGQETQYFGPGTRLLVL.

This chain uses TRBV18 with TRBJ1-3; D unresolved. Germline CDR1 and CDR2: KGHSH and LQKENI. Trimming stripped 0 bases from V and 7 bases from J, with 13 bases between. The CDR3 has 15 amino acids. CDR3 coding DNA: TGTGCCAGCTCACCACCGTCGCAGCGCCGGAACACCATATATTTT. This sequence encodes CASSPPSQRRNTIYF. The whole variable domain, remainder taken from reference TRBV18 and TRBJ1-3, is NAGVMQNPRHLVRRRGQEARLRCSPMKGHSHVYWYRQLPEEGLKFMVYLQKENIIDESGMPKERFSAEFPKEGPSILRIQQVVRGDSAAYFCASSPPSQRRNTIYFGEGSWLTVV.

As to this clone: The same CDR3 arises from other DNA sequences in this sample as well. The V call is TRBV19, the J call TRBJ2-2, with TRBD2 identical over 14 bases. J was trimmed by 4 bases and V by 4 bases; bases with no gene match: 8. CDR1 is LNHDA, CDR2 SQIVND, per germline (reference sequence). The CDR3 is 18 residues long. The CDR3: CASSTGGLAGEGTGELFF. The DNA of the CDR3 is TGTGCCAGTAGTACCGGGGGACTAGCGGGAGAAGGCACCGGGGAGCTGTTTTTT.

This sequence joins TRBV27 and TRBJ1-4; no clear D. Trimming shortened V by 6 bases and J by 0 bases, and 11 bases separated the two germline ends. This CDR3 region has 15 residues. Looked up from germline, CDR1 is MNHEY and CDR2 is SMNVEV (reference sequence). The CDR3 reads CASRARQATNEKLFF. The CDR3 DNA sequence: TGTGCCAGCAGGGCTCGACAAGCAACTAATGAAAAACTGTTTTTT.

The chain couples TRBV10-2 to TRBJ2-1; maybe TRBD2 (6 bases). This CDR3 is 12 amino acids long. The ends were cut back, 11 bases at V and 8 bases at J, with 16 bases in the middle. Germline lookup yields CDR1 WSHSY and CDR2 SAAADI. The CDR3 bases are TGCGCCGGGTGGGACTTGGGAGATGAGCAGTTCTTC. This sequence encodes CAGWDLGDEQFF.